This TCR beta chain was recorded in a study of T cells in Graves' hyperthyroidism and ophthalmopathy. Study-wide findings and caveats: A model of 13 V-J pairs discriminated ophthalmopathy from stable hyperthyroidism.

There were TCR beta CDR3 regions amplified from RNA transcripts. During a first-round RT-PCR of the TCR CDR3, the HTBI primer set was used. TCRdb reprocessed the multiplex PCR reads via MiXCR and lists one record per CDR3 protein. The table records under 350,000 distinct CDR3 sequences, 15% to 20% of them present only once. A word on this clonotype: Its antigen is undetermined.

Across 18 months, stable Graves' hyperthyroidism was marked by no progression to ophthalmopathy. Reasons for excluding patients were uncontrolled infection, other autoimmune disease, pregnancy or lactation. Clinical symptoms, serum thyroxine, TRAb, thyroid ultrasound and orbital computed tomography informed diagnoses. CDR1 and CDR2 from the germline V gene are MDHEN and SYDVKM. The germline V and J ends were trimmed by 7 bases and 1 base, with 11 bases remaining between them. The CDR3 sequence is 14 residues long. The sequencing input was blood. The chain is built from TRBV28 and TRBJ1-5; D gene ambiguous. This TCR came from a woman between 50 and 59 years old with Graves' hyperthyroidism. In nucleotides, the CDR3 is TGTGCCAGCAAACCTCACCTCAGCAATCAGCCCCAGCATTTT. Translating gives CASKPHLSNQPQHF.